This TCR beta chain was sequenced during a study of blood T cell repertoires in COVID-19. Libraries were prepared by immunoSEQ multiplex PCR; TCRdb keeps only in-frame clonotypes and omits some of them. Among some 160,000 clones listed, 83% were seen once. CDR1 is MNHEY, CDR2 SVGEGT, per germline. With 5 bases clipped from V and 10 bases from J, the junction kept 15 bases outside the gene matches. CDR3 length: 16 residues. What was sequenced was peripheral blood. The clonotype comes from an elderly woman with acute or convalescent COVID-19. This chain uses TRBV6-2 or TRBV6-3 with TRBJ2-1; 9 nucleotides match TRBD1. The CDR3 reads CASSRHRDRDPREQFF. DNA for the CDR3: TGTGCCAGCAGTCGCCACCGGGACAGGGATCCCCGCGAGCAGTTCTTC.